This entry lists 30 T cell receptor beta chains sequenced from one sample in a study of blood T cell repertoires in COVID-19. Repertoires were generated with immunoSEQ multiplex PCR, while TCRdb's copy carries only in-frame clones and drops some. The sample lists some 170,000 clones, around 76% occurring once. The material sequenced was peripheral blood. The receptors shown here come from a woman between 50 and 59 years old with active or convalescent COVID-19.

CDR3 in amino acids: CSARPGQDYGYTF. Here the CDR3 DNA reads TGCAGCGCCCGACCGGGACAGGACTATGGCTACACCTTC. The genes are TRBV29-1 and TRBJ1-2; 8 bases match TRBD1. Germline loops: CDR1 SQVTM, CDR2 ANQGSEA. This CDR3 is 13 amino acids long. J lost 3 bases, V lost 7 bases, and 7 bases had no gene match.

In its sample, this clone was seen a few times. CDR3 amino acids: CASSLDRRESYNSPLHF. The CDR3 DNA follows: TGTGCCAGCAGCTTGGACAGGCGAGAATCCTATAATTCACCCCTCCACTTT. This rearrangement joins TRBV5-6 to TRBJ1-6; D might be TRBD1 (5 bases). Germline-derived CDR1 and CDR2 are SGHDT and YYEEEE. With 0 bases removed from V and 1 base from J, the gap between germline ends came to 11 bases. The length of the CDR3 is 17 residues.

The V and J genes are TRBV2 and TRBJ2-3, with D unresolved. V shed 4 bases and J shed 5 bases, with 4 bases lying between them. Germline assignment: CDR1 SNHLY and CDR2 FYNNEI. The CDR3 loop spans 11 amino acids. CDR3 coding DNA: TGTGCCAGCAGTGGAGTAGATACGCAGTATTTT. Translating it yields CASSGVDTQYF.

In its sample, this clone was seen many times. The genes are TRBV5-1 and TRBJ2-7, with 8 bases fitting TRBD2. The length of the CDR3 is 14 residues. J gave up 5 bases and V 0 bases, and 4 bases lay outside the gene matches. CDR1 SGHRS and CDR2 YFSETQ come from the germline V gene. CDR3: CASSLEREGDEQYF. The CDR3 nucleotides read TGCGCCAGCAGCTTGGAACGGGAGGGGGACGAGCAGTACTTC. The variable domain in full, with the rest retrieved from reference TRBV5-1 and TRBJ2-7, is KAGVTQTPRYLIKTRGQQVTLSCSPISGHRSVSWYQQTPGQGLQFLFEYFSETQRNKGNFPGRFSGRQFSNSRSEMNVSTLELGDSALYLCASSLEREGDEQYFGPGTRLTVT.

CDR3 sequence (DNA): TGCGCCAGCAGCCAAGGGCAGGGGCTCGGTCCAAGGAATGAGCAGTTCTTC. It yields the protein CASSQGQGLGPRNEQFF. The chain is built from TRBV4-3 and TRBJ2-1; tentative D call: TRBD1 (6 bases). V dropped 1 base and J dropped 7 bases, with 20 bases sitting between them. CDR3 size: 17 residues. CDR1 is LGHNA and CDR2 is YSLEER in the germline V gene.

CDR3 nucleotides: TGTGCCAGCAGCTGGGAGTCGACAGGGCGCACTGAAGCTTTCTTT. Its translation: CASSWESTGRTEAFF. V usage is TRBV11-2 and J usage is TRBJ1-1; 7 bases map to TRBD1. CDR3 length equals 15 residues. The germline V gene encodes CDR1 SGHAT and CDR2 FQNNGV. V gave up 4 bases and J gave up 4 bases; unmatched junction bases: 9.

This chain joins TRBV29-1 and TRBJ1-3; D gene ambiguous. Looked up from germline, CDR1 is SQVTM and CDR2 is ANQGSEA. The CDR3 is 14 amino acids. Trimming took 2 bases from V and 0 from J, leaving 8 bases between them. CDR3 in amino acids: CSVESESSGNTIYF. In DNA, the CDR3 is TGCAGCGTTGAATCGGAGAGCTCTGGAAACACCATATATTTT.

This rearrangement joins TRBV24-1 to TRBJ2-1; TRBD1 matches 9 bases. The germline V gene has CDR1 KGHDR and CDR2 SFDVKD. V lost 4 bases, J lost 6 bases, and 9 bases stayed unmatched. The CDR3 is 16 amino acids. CDR3 protein: CATSDIPRDRANEQFF. For the CDR3, the DNA is TGTGCCACCAGTGACATTCCACGGGACAGGGCCAATGAGCAGTTCTTC.

The V gene is TRBV30, the J gene TRBJ2-7, with 13 bases aligning to TRBD2. This CDR3 contains 16 residues. The junction had 7 bases not matched to a gene; V was cut back by 4 bases and J by 1 base. The germline gives CDR1 GTSNPN, CDR2 SVGIG (reference sequence). CDR3 sequence: CAWTRSTSGRSYEQYF. The CDR3 region has the DNA TGTGCCTGGACCCGGTCGACTAGCGGGAGGTCCTACGAGCAGTACTTC.

The V gene is TRBV18, the J gene TRBJ2-3, with 10 bases matching TRBD1. Germline lookup yields CDR1 KGHSH and CDR2 LQKENI. V dropped 4 bases and J dropped 4; count of bases not matched to a gene: 2. The CDR3 is 14 amino acids. The CDR3, as DNA: TGTGCCAGCTCACTGGGACAGGGGCCAGATACGCAGTATTTT. It translates to CASSLGQGPDTQYF.

This clone was recorded a few times. The chain combines TRBV16 with TRBJ1-1; TRBD1 is a possible D gene (6 bases). V lost 2 bases and J 1 base, leaving 8 bases between the germline ends. The CDR3 sequence is 14 residues long. Germline CDR1 and CDR2: KGHSY and FQNENV. The DNA for the CDR3 is TGTGCCAGCAGCCAAGACAGGCGGAACACTGAAGCTTTCTTT. Protein sequence: CASSQDRRNTEAFF.

The V and J genes are TRBV7-2 and TRBJ2-7; 10 bases align to TRBD1. Germline lookup yields CDR1 SGHTA and CDR2 FQGNSA. The CDR3 covers 14 residues. J gave up 5 bases and V 3 bases, and 4 bases lay outside the gene matches. CDR3 coding DNA: TGTGCCAGCAGCTTCGACAGGGGGCGCGACGAGCAGTACTTC. The encoded protein is CASSFDRGRDEQYF.

The chain recombines TRBV28 with TRBJ1-4; D is ambiguous. This CDR3 is 13 amino acids long. With 6 bases removed from V and 8 bases from J, the gap between germline ends came to 13 bases. In germline, CDR1 is MDHEN, CDR2 SYDVKM. The CDR3 sequence: CASRPTNGEKLFF. CDR3 bases: TGTGCCAGCAGACCCACAAACGGGGAAAAACTGTTTTTT.

This clone was counted a single time. The rearrangement uses TRBV30 and TRBJ1-1; D is perhaps TRBD1 (6 bases). The CDR3 loop spans 17 amino acids. V shed 8 bases and J shed 0 bases, with 25 bases lying between them. Per germline, CDR1 GTSNPN and CDR2 SVGIG (reference sequence). CDR3 sequence (DNA): TGTGCCCGCCTCGCGTTTCTGGACAGAGACATGAACACTGAAGCTTTCTTT. The encoded protein is CARLAFLDRDMNTEAFF.

CDR3 region: CASSRGLAGAYEQYF. For the CDR3, the DNA is TGTGCCAGCAGCCGGGGACTAGCGGGAGCCTACGAGCAGTACTTC. The V call is TRBV27, the J call TRBJ2-7; 14 nucleotides line up with TRBD2. The CDR3 covers 15 residues. The trim removed 6 bases at V and 2 bases at J, leaving 3 bases unmatched. Germline CDR1 and CDR2: MNHEY and SMNVEV (reference sequence).

V is TRBV12-5 and J is TRBJ2-5; 15 bases align to TRBD2. The germline V gene has CDR1 LGHNT and CDR2 FRNRAP. J lost 5 bases, V lost 7 bases, and 11 bases had no gene match. The CDR3 spans 17 residues. The CDR3 DNA sequence: TGTGCTAGTGTTCTTCCGGGACTAGCGGGGGGAGGTGAGACCCAGTACTTC. Its protein is CASVLPGLAGGGETQYF.

The rearrangement joins TRBV11-3 to TRBJ2-3; D may be TRBD2 (6 bases). The germline CDR1 and CDR2 sequences are SGHNT and YENEEA. The CDR3 is 15 amino acids. Trimming stripped 5 bases from V and 5 bases from J, with 17 bases between. In nucleotides, the CDR3 is TGTGCCAGCAGCGAACGGGGACTGTTGGGAGATACGCAGTATTTT. Its protein is CASSERGLLGDTQYF.

This clone was observed a few times. This rearrangement joins TRBV5-4 to TRBJ2-7; 7 bases match TRBD1. Germline assignment: CDR1 SGHNT and CDR2 YYREEE (reference sequence). J gave up 2 bases and V 3 bases, and 5 bases lay outside the gene matches. The CDR3 has 14 amino acids. CDR3 residues: CASSSGQVAYEQYF. The CDR3 DNA follows: TGTGCCAGCAGCTCCGGACAGGTAGCCTACGAGCAGTACTTC.

This clone was seen once. The V gene is TRBV5-5, the J gene TRBJ2-5; the match to TRBD1 covers 11 bases. Germline V gives CDR1 SGHKS, CDR2 YYEKEE (reference sequence). CDR3 length: 17 amino acids. V gave up 1 base and J gave up 5 bases; unmatched junction bases: 10. CDR3 loop: CASSLSSRTGGRETQYF. As DNA, the CDR3 is TGTGCCAGCAGCTTGTCCTCCCGGACAGGGGGCAGGGAGACCCAGTACTTC.

The V gene is TRBV12-3 or TRBV12-4, the J gene TRBJ1-2; D is ambiguous. Trimming removed 6 bases from V and 3 bases from J, with 11 bases in between. CDR3 length: 13 amino acids. The CDR3 reads CASSQQTHYGYTF. The CDR3 DNA reads as TGTGCCAGCAGCCAACAGACCCACTATGGCTACACCTTC.

The chain couples TRBV19 to TRBJ1-2, with D possibly being TRBD1 (5 bases). Germline CDR1 reads LNHDA; CDR2 reads SQIVND (reference sequence). The germline V and J ends were trimmed by 3 bases and 2 bases, with 10 bases remaining between them. The CDR3 has 14 amino acids. The CDR3 reads CASSMKGRNYGYTF. The CDR3 region has the DNA TGTGCCAGTAGTATGAAGGGGCGAAACTATGGCTACACCTTC.

The CDR3 DNA sequence: TGTGCCAGCAGCCAAAGACTAGCGGCGGGGTGGGAGACCCAGTACTTC. Translation: CASSQRLAAGWETQYF. The genes are TRBV3-1 (or the pseudogene TRBV3-2) and TRBJ2-5; 9 bases line up with TRBD2. This CDR3 is built from 16 residues. The germline V gene has CDR1 LGHDT and CDR2 YNNKEL (reference sequence). V trimming: 2 bases; J trimming: 5 bases; junction bases outside the gene matches: 9.

The CDR3 reads CASSLGLATNEQFF. CDR3 nucleotides: TGTGCCAGCAGCTTAGGACTAGCGACCAATGAGCAGTTCTTC. The J gene is TRBJ2-1, the V gene TRBV7-2, with 8 bases aligning to TRBD2. With 1 base clipped from V and 6 bases from J, the junction kept 2 bases outside the gene matches. From germline, CDR1 is SGHTA and CDR2 FQGNSA. The CDR3 covers 14 residues.

The count of this clone is one. The chain employs TRBV11-3 and TRBJ2-1, with 8 bases fitting TRBD1. V shed 5 bases and J 7 bases; nucleotides not matched to a gene: 10. Germline V gives CDR1 SGHNT, CDR2 YENEEA. The CDR3 covers 15 residues. The CDR3 sequence is CASSVGWTGRNEQFF. DNA for the CDR3: TGTGCCAGCAGCGTCGGATGGACAGGGCGGAATGAGCAGTTCTTC.

This sequence joins TRBV29-1 and TRBJ1-2, with D perhaps TRBD1 (6 bases). The CDR3 is 14 residues long. The germline V and J ends were trimmed by 7 bases and 0 bases, with 15 bases remaining between them. Germline CDR1 SQVTM, CDR2 ANQGSEA. The CDR3 here is CSAIQGSTNYGYTF. The DNA of the CDR3 is TGCAGCGCGATACAGGGCTCTACTAACTATGGCTACACCTTC.

The V call is TRBV18, the J call TRBJ2-1; D gene uncertain. V was clipped by 1 base and J by 5 bases, with 24 bases between them. CDR3 length: 19 amino acids. Germline assignment: CDR1 KGHSH and CDR2 LQKENI. The CDR3 here is CASSPLGRISSERNNEQFF. In nucleotides, the CDR3 is TGTGCCAGCTCACCACTAGGAAGAATCAGTTCGGAGAGGAACAATGAGCAGTTCTTC.

V gene TRBV6-2 or TRBV6-3 combines with J gene TRBJ1-2; D may be TRBD1 (5 bases). CDR1 is MNHEY, CDR2 SVGEGT, per germline. V was clipped by 2 bases and J by 4 bases, with 17 bases between them. This CDR3 is 16 amino acids long. CDR3 in DNA: TGTGCCAGCAGTTACCCTGACTCAGGGATCCCCTATGGCTACACCTTC. The encoded protein is CASSYPDSGIPYGYTF.

The chain is built from TRBV5-1 and TRBJ2-2; D is possibly TRBD1 (6 bases). The CDR3 has 13 residues. V was pared by 8 bases and J by 0 bases, with 8 bases between. CDR1 and CDR2 from the germline V gene are SGHRS and YFSETQ. The CDR3 protein is CARQGPNTGELFF. The DNA of the CDR3 is TGCGCCAGACAGGGTCCGAACACCGGGGAGCTGTTTTTT.

This chain connects TRBV10-3 to TRBJ2-1; D may be TRBD2 (5 bases). The germline V and J ends were trimmed by 4 bases and 9 bases, with 16 bases remaining between them. The CDR3 spans 14 residues. The germline CDR1 and CDR2 sequences are ENHRY and SYGVKD. CDR3 sequence: CAISVEDPWAEQFF. The CDR3 bases are TGTGCCATCAGTGTGGAGGACCCTTGGGCTGAGCAGTTCTTC.

This chain joins TRBV4-2 and TRBJ1-5; D ambiguous. V lost 0 bases, J lost 1 base, and 13 bases lay in between. The V gene's germline CDR1 is LGHNA and CDR2 YNFKEQ. The CDR3 extends over 17 amino acids. CDR3 nucleotide sequence: TGTGCCAGCAGCCAAGATCTAGCCAAGGCCAGCAATCAGCCCCAGCATTTT. Encoded protein: CASSQDLAKASNQPQHF.